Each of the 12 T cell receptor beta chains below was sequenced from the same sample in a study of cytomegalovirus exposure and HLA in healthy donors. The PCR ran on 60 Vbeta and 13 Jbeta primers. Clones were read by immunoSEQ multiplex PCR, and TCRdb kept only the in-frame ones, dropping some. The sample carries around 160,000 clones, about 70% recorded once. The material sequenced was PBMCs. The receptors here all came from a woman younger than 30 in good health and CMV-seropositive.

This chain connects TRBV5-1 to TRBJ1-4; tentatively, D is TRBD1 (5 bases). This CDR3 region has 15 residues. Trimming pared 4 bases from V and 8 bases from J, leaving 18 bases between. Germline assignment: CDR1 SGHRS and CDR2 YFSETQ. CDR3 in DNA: TGCGCCAGCAGCCGACATTGGGGAGGGGACGAAAAACTGTTTTTT. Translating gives CASSRHWGGDEKLFF.

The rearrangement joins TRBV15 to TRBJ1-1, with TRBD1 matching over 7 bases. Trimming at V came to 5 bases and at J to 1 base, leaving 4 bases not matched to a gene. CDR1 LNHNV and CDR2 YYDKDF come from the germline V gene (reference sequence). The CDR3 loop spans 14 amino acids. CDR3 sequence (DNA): TGTGCCACCAGCCGCAGACAGGGGAACACTGAAGCTTTCTTT. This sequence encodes CATSRRQGNTEAFF.

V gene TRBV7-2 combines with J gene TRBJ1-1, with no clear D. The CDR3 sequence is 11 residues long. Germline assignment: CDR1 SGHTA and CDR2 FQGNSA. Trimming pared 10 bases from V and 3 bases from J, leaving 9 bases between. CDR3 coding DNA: TGTGCCACTGGACTTGACACTGAAGCTTTCTTT. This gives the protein CATGLDTEAFF.

CDR3 coding DNA: TGTGCCAGCACAACTAGGAAGGGTGAGCAGTTCTTC. Its protein is CASTTRKGEQFF. This chain links TRBV5-4 with TRBJ2-1; the D gene is possibly TRBD2 (5 bases). V shed 6 bases and J shed 9 bases, with 13 bases lying between them. Germline CDR1 is SGHNT and CDR2 is YYREEE (reference sequence). CDR3 size: 12 residues.

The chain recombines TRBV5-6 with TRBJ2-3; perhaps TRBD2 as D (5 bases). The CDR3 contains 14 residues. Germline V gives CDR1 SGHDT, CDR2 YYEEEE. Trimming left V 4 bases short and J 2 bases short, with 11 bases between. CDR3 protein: CASSLRGHTDTQYF. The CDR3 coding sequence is TGTGCCAGCAGCCTCCGGGGTCACACAGATACGCAGTATTTT.

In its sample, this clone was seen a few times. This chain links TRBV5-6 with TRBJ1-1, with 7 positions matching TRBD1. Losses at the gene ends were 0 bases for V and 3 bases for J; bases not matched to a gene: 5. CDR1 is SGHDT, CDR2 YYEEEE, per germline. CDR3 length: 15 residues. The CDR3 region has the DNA TGTGCCAGCAGCTTGGGGGGACAGCTGTACACTGAAGCTTTCTTT. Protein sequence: CASSLGGQLYTEAFF. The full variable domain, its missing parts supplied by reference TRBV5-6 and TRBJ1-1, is DAGVTQSPTHLIKTRGQQVTLRCSPKSGHDTVSWYQQALGQGPQFIFQYYEEEERQRGNFPDRFSGHQFPNYSSELNVNALLLGDSALYLCASSLGGQLYTEAFFGQGTRLTVV.

The CDR3 DNA sequence: TGTGCCAGTTGGGACAGCCCCTACGAGCAGTACTTC. Translation: CASWDSPYEQYF. The V gene is TRBV27, the J gene TRBJ2-5, with 7 nucleotides matching TRBD1. The last part of the DNA fits TRBJ2-7 better; the J call may be wrong. The CDR3 totals 12 residues. CDR1 and CDR2 (germline): MNHEY, SMNVEV (reference sequence).

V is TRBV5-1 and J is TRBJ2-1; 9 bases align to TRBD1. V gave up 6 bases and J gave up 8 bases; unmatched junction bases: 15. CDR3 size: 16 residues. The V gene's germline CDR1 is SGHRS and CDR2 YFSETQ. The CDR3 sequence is CASTPSGTGLDYEQFF. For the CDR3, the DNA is TGCGCCAGCACCCCCTCGGGGACAGGGTTGGACTATGAGCAGTTCTTC.

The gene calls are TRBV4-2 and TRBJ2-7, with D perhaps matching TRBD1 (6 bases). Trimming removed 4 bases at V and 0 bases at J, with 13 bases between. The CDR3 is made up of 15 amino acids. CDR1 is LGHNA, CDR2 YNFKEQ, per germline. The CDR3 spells CASSPDSLSSYEQYF. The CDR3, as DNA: TGTGCCAGCAGCCCGGACAGTCTAAGCTCCTACGAGCAGTACTTC.

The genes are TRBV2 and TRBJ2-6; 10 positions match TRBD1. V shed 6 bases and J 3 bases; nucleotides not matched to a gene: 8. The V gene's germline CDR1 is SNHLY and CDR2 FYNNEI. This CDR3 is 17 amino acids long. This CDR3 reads CASRQRQGAGGANVLTF. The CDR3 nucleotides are TGTGCCAGCAGGCAGAGACAGGGGGCAGGTGGGGCCAACGTCCTGACTTTC.

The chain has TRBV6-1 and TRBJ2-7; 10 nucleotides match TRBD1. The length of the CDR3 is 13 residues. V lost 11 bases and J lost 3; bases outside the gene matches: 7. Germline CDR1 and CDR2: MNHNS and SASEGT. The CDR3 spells CAYQGQGGYEQYF. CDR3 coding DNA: TGTGCCTACCAAGGACAGGGGGGCTACGAGCAGTACTTC.

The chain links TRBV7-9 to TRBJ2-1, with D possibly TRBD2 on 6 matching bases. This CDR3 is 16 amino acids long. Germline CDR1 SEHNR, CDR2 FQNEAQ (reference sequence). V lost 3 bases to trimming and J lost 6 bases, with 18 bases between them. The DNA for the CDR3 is TGTGCCAGCAGCTTGCTCGGCGCGGGGTTTCTCAATGAGCAGTTCTTC. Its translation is CASSLLGAGFLNEQFF.